Following are 32 T cell receptor beta chains from one sample sequenced in a study of blood T cell repertoires in COVID-19. Measured with immunoSEQ multiplex PCR; TCRdb has only the in-frame clones, and not every one. The sample has about 170,000 clones; 80% to 85% are singletons. The specimen was peripheral blood. The origin of the receptors is a woman aged 65 to 85 with COVID-19, enrolled during active disease.

The chain couples TRBV28 to TRBJ1-2; possible D gene TRBD1, 5 bases. The germline V gene encodes CDR1 MDHEN and CDR2 SYDVKM. This CDR3 is built from 13 residues. Deletions cut 6 bases from V and 6 bases from J, with 14 bases between. As DNA, the CDR3 is TGTGCCAGCAGAACCGGGACTGGAGATGGCTACACCTTC. Its protein product is CASRTGTGDGYTF.

The chain employs TRBV10-1 and TRBJ2-3, with 9 bases identical to TRBD2. The V gene end was trimmed by 2 bases and the J gene end by 4 bases; junction bases not matched to a gene: 7. The CDR3 runs to 16 residues. CDR1 and CDR2 (germline): WNHNN, SYGVQD (reference sequence). The CDR3 region is CASSEASGNVADTQYF. CDR3 DNA: TGCGCCAGCAGTGAGGCTAGCGGGAACGTGGCAGATACGCAGTATTTT.

The CDR3: CAWTAGAYNEQFF. The CDR3 nucleotides are TGTGCCTGGACAGCGGGGGCTTACAATGAGCAGTTCTTC. The V call is TRBV30, the J call TRBJ2-1; TRBD2 matches 8 bases. CDR1 is GTSNPN and CDR2 is SVGIG in the germline V gene (reference sequence). Unmatched junction bases numbered 3, after V lost 4 bases and J lost 4 bases. The CDR3 is made up of 13 amino acids.

This chain uses TRBV9 with TRBJ2-3, with a possible D match to TRBD2 (5 bases). Germline assignment: CDR1 SGDLS and CDR2 YYNGEE. V was shortened by 0 bases and J by 0 bases, with 11 bases between the two germline ends. The CDR3 length is 16 residues. CDR3 amino acids: CASSVEAGGSTDTQYF. As DNA, the CDR3 is TGTGCCAGCAGCGTAGAGGCAGGCGGGAGCACAGATACGCAGTATTTT.

DNA for the CDR3: TGTGCCATCAGTGTTTCCAGGGAACAGCCCCAGCATTTT. Translating it yields CAISVSREQPQHF. V is TRBV10-3 and J is TRBJ1-5, with D perhaps matching TRBD1 (5 bases). V was cut by 4 bases and J by 7 bases, with 11 bases left in between. The CDR3 covers 13 residues. Germline V lookup: CDR1 ENHRY, CDR2 SYGVKD.

The chain combines TRBV4-1 with TRBJ1-2; 7 bases map to TRBD1. This CDR3 is 15 amino acids long. Germline V CDR1 and CDR2: MGHRA, YSYEKL. V lost 4 bases, J lost 4 bases, and 9 bases stayed unmatched. The DNA of the CDR3 is TGCGCCAGCAGCCTCGGGACAGATTTACCCTATGGCTACACCTTC. Translated: CASSLGTDLPYGYTF.

This sequence joins TRBV6-5 and TRBJ1-4; 9 bases match TRBD1. The CDR3 has 15 amino acids. Germline trimming cut 0 bases from V and 7 bases from J; bases unmatched to any gene: 3. CDR1 and CDR2 (germline): MNHEY, SVGAGI. This chain's CDR3 is CASSYSRDRAEKLFF. The CDR3 DNA sequence: TGTGCCAGCAGTTACTCACGGGACAGGGCTGAAAAACTGTTTTTT.

The chain links TRBV30 to TRBJ1-6; D possibly corresponds to TRBD1 (6 bases). V was shortened by 4 bases and J by 7 bases, with 14 bases between the two germline ends. Germline CDR1 GTSNPN, CDR2 SVGIG (reference sequence). The CDR3 has 14 residues. The CDR3 loop is CAWTAGQGNSPLHF. As DNA, the CDR3 is TGTGCCTGGACGGCCGGGCAGGGGAATTCACCCCTCCACTTT.

V gene TRBV27 combines with J gene TRBJ2-4; 10 nucleotides align to TRBD2. Looked up from germline, CDR1 is MNHEY and CDR2 is SMNVEV (reference sequence). V gave up 9 bases and J gave up 8 bases; unmatched junction bases: 10. The CDR3 has 14 amino acids. The CDR3 region is CARKREGAIHIQYF. In DNA form, the CDR3 reads TGTGCCAGGAAGCGGGAGGGCGCAATTCACATTCAGTACTTC.

The chain links TRBV6-6 to TRBJ2-7; a possible D gene is TRBD2 (7 bases). Trimming pared 8 bases from V and 4 bases from J, leaving 12 bases between. The CDR3 consists of 12 residues. CDR1 and CDR2 (germline): MNHNY, SVGAGI (reference sequence). CDR3 nucleotides: TGTGCCAGCGGCGGGGGCTTTTACGAGCAGTACTTC. Its protein product is CASGGGFYEQYF.

The CDR3 sequence is CASSLQGGSNYGYTF. The CDR3, as DNA: TGTGCCAGCAGCCTCCAGGGGGGCTCTAACTATGGCTACACCTTC. This rearrangement joins TRBV9 to TRBJ1-2; 7 bases are a match to TRBD1. V lost 4 bases and J lost 0; bases outside the gene matches: 6. CDR1 is SGDLS and CDR2 is YYNGEE in the germline V gene. CDR3 size: 15 residues.

The genes are TRBV5-6 and TRBJ1-1; 8 positions match TRBD1. The V segment lost 2 bases and the J segment 1 base; nucleotides outside the gene matches: 4. This CDR3 comprises 15 residues. CDR1 is SGHDT and CDR2 is YYEEEE in the germline V gene. This CDR3 is CASSLRDRGNTEAFF. The DNA for the CDR3 is TGTGCCAGCAGCTTACGAGACAGGGGGAACACTGAAGCTTTCTTT.

The chain recombines TRBV12-3 or TRBV12-4 with TRBJ1-2; D is unresolved. Trimming pared 3 bases from V and 0 bases from J, leaving 5 bases between. The CDR3 runs to 13 residues. CDR3 sequence: CASSFFANYGYTF. CDR3 in DNA: TGTGCCAGCAGTTTCTTCGCTAACTATGGCTACACCTTC.

The V call is TRBV5-1, the J call TRBJ2-1, with TRBD1 matching 9 bases. Unmatched junction bases numbered 10, after V lost 4 bases and J lost 5 bases. Germline values: CDR1 SGHRS, CDR2 YFSETQ. The length of the CDR3 is 16 residues. The CDR3 is CASSPDGQGRNNEQFF. For the CDR3, the DNA is TGCGCCAGCAGCCCGGACGGACAGGGGAGGAACAATGAGCAGTTCTTC.

This clone was counted a few times. The V gene is TRBV2, the J gene TRBJ2-3, with D hard to call. V lost 2 bases and J 0 bases, leaving 9 bases between the germline ends. CDR1 is SNHLY and CDR2 is FYNNEI in the germline V gene. The CDR3 extends over 15 amino acids. In nucleotides, the CDR3 is TGTGCCAGCAGTGAAAATGGCCGTAGCACAGATACGCAGTATTTT. Protein product: CASSENGRSTDTQYF.

A few counts support this clone. An end of the junction differs from the germline gene, which may be a read error. This chain uses TRBV18 with TRBJ2-3; D unclear. The CDR3 is made up of 11 amino acids. Germline CDR1 and CDR2: KGHSH and LQKENI. CDR3 sequence reads: CASRSTDTQYF. The CDR3 DNA sequence: TGCGCGTCCCGGAGCACAGATACGCAGTATTTT.

The genes are TRBV27 and TRBJ2-5, with TRBD2 matching 11 bases. CDR1 and CDR2 (germline): MNHEY, SMNVEV (reference sequence). The CDR3 contains 18 residues. After removal of 5 bases from V and 0 bases from J, the junction contained 11 bases not matched to a gene. CDR3 coding DNA: TGTGCCAGCAGTCCTCCTCACGGGACTAGCGGTTACCAAGAGACCCAGTACTTC. As protein: CASSPPHGTSGYQETQYF.

This clone was found once. The chain joins TRBV2 to TRBJ1-4; 9 nucleotides line up with TRBD1. Per germline, CDR1 SNHLY and CDR2 FYNNEI. V lost 7 bases and J lost 14; bases outside the gene matches: 11. This CDR3 contains 13 residues. This CDR3 reads CASNQDRGLWLFF. The CDR3 nucleotides are TGTGCCAGCAATCAGGACAGGGGTCTCTGGCTGTTTTTT.

The chain combines TRBV14 with TRBJ2-1; TRBD2 matches 7 bases. This CDR3 region has 15 residues. CDR1 and CDR2 (germline): SGHDN, FVKESK. Trimming took 5 bases from V and 6 from J; bases not matched to a gene: 10. CDR3 nucleotide sequence: TGTGCCAGCAGCGATTATGGGAGGGGCCTCAATGAGCAGTTCTTC. Translating it yields CASSDYGRGLNEQFF.

The chain carries TRBV29-1 and TRBJ2-7; possibly TRBD2 for D (5 bases). The CDR3 has 11 residues. CDR1 is SQVTM and CDR2 is ANQGSEA in the germline V gene. V was cut by 6 bases and J by 4 bases, with 10 bases left in between. CDR3 sequence (DNA): TGCAGCGTCCTTCGGGGTTACGAGCAGTACTTC. Protein product: CSVLRGYEQYF.

V is TRBV6-5 and J is TRBJ1-1; no clear D gene. Germline V gene data show CDR1 as MNHEY and CDR2 as SVGAGI. Trimming took off 0 bases at V and 2 bases at J, with 13 bases between the two ends. The CDR3 is made up of 16 amino acids. The CDR3 region is CASSYSMRGANTEAFF. In nucleotides, the CDR3 is TGTGCCAGCAGTTACTCGATGCGGGGAGCCAACACTGAAGCTTTCTTT.

As regards this clone: The same CDR3 can be traced to other DNA sequences in this sample. This rearrangement joins TRBV11-3 to TRBJ2-2, with 12 bases that match TRBD2. Germline V gives CDR1 SGHNT, CDR2 YENEEA. V gave up 4 bases and J gave up 6 bases; unmatched junction bases: 3. The CDR3 consists of 15 residues. CDR3 in amino acids: CASSSLAGGPGELFF. CDR3 DNA: TGTGCCAGCAGCTCTCTAGCGGGAGGGCCCGGGGAGCTGTTTTTT.

The genes are TRBV29-1 and TRBJ1-1; D possibly corresponds to TRBD1 (6 bases). The ends were cut back, 6 bases at V and 1 base at J, with 18 bases in the middle. The CDR3 covers 15 residues. The germline gives CDR1 SQVTM, CDR2 ANQGSEA. The CDR3 nucleotides read TGCAGCGTCACACTTCGACAGGCCCCGAACACTGAAGCTTTCTTT. The encoded protein is CSVTLRQAPNTEAFF.

V gene TRBV5-1 combines with J gene TRBJ2-3; TRBD2 is a possible D gene (7 bases). CDR3 length equals 15 residues. V lost 1 base, J lost 7 bases, and 16 bases lay in between. Looked up from germline, CDR1 is SGHRS and CDR2 is YFSETQ. The CDR3 DNA is TGCGCCAGCAGCTTGAATAGGGGGGGTATAAATACGCAGTATTTT. Translating gives CASSLNRGGINTQYF.

This clone has only one observation. V and J are TRBV3-1 (or the pseudogene TRBV3-2) and TRBJ1-2, with 8 positions matching TRBD1. This CDR3 spans 16 amino acids. Germline-derived CDR1 and CDR2 are LGHDT and YNNKEL (reference sequence). With V trimmed by 0 bases and J by 6 bases, 9 bases remained unmatched. The CDR3 DNA reads TGTGCCAGCAGCCAAGATAGCAGACAGGGGAGGGATGGCTACACCTTC. As protein: CASSQDSRQGRDGYTF.

V and J are TRBV7-3 and TRBJ2-1; D unresolved. The CDR3 runs to 14 residues. Trimming stripped 1 base from V and 6 bases from J, with 10 bases between. In germline, CDR1 is SGHTA, CDR2 FQGTGA. CDR3 sequence: CASSLNRRGNEQFF. The CDR3 nucleotides read TGTGCCAGCAGCTTAAACCGACGCGGCAATGAGCAGTTCTTC.

This clone was seen only once. This chain uses TRBV11-2 with TRBJ2-1; 7 bases fit TRBD2. Trimming took 0 bases from V and 7 from J; bases not matched to a gene: 9. In germline, CDR1 is SGHAT, CDR2 FQNNGV. The CDR3 loop spans 16 amino acids. CDR3 DNA sequence: TGTGCCAGCAGCTTAGATGCCAGCGGGATTGTAAATGAGCAGTTCTTC. Translating gives CASSLDASGIVNEQFF. The full variable domain, completed using reference TRBV11-2 and TRBJ2-1, is EAGVAQSPRYKIIEKRQSVAFWCNPISGHATLYWYQQILGQGPKLLIQFQNNGVVDDSQLPKDRFSAERLKGVDSTLKIQPAKLEDSAVYLCASSLDASGIVNEQFFGPGTRLTVL.

CDR3 residues: CASSKTEPSANYNEQFF. The CDR3 coding sequence is TGTGCCAGCAGCAAAACCGAGCCTAGCGCGAACTACAATGAGCAGTTCTTC. The chain employs TRBV21-1 and TRBJ2-1; TRBD2 is the table's D call and was not checked against the DNA. TRBV21-1 is shown as a pseudogene. This CDR3 has 17 amino acids.

The genes are TRBV2 and TRBJ2-7; D ambiguous. This CDR3 spans 15 amino acids. The germline V gene encodes CDR1 SNHLY and CDR2 FYNNEI. Deletions cut 3 bases from V and 2 bases from J, with 14 bases between. The CDR3 DNA follows: TGTGCCAGCAGTGATCCTTTCGACTGGACCTACGAGCAGTACGTC. Residues: CASSDPFDWTYEQYV.

J is TRBJ1-4 and V is TRBV15, with TRBD1 as a possible D gene (6 bases). The CDR3 has 17 amino acids. The germline V and J ends were trimmed by 5 bases and 0 bases, with 16 bases remaining between them. Germline CDR1 is LNHNV and CDR2 is YYDKDF (reference sequence). The CDR3 DNA sequence: TGTGCCACCAGCCCTCTTGGGACACAGACAACTAATGAAAAACTGTTTTTT. Protein sequence: CATSPLGTQTTNEKLFF. The full variable domain, in which reference TRBV15 and TRBJ1-4 provide the parts outside the CDR3, is DAMVIQNPRYQVTQFGKPVTLSCSQTLNHNVMYWYQQKSSQAPKLLFHYYDKDFNNEADTPDNFQSRRPNTSFCFLDIRSPGLGDTAMYLCATSPLGTQTTNEKLFFGSGTQLSVL.

This clone was seen only a few times. This sequence joins TRBV28 and TRBJ1-2; 7 positions agree with TRBD1. Germline V CDR1 and CDR2: MDHEN, SYDVKM. The CDR3 spans 14 residues. V was pared by 7 bases and J by 4 bases, with 9 bases of the junction left unmatched. The CDR3 sequence is CASTFFRQGYGYTF. CDR3 DNA: TGTGCCAGCACCTTTTTTCGACAGGGCTATGGCTACACCTTC.

The chain employs TRBV3-1 (or the pseudogene TRBV3-2) and TRBJ2-1, with TRBD2 matching 9 bases. This CDR3 region has 16 residues. Germline V gene sequence: CDR1 LGHDT, CDR2 YNNKEL (reference sequence). V was pared by 6 bases and J by 5 bases, with 11 bases of the junction left unmatched. CDR3 nucleotides: TGTGCCAGCAGTTCGCTTACTAGCGGGCGGAACAATGAGCAGTTCTTC. It yields the protein CASSSLTSGRNNEQFF.